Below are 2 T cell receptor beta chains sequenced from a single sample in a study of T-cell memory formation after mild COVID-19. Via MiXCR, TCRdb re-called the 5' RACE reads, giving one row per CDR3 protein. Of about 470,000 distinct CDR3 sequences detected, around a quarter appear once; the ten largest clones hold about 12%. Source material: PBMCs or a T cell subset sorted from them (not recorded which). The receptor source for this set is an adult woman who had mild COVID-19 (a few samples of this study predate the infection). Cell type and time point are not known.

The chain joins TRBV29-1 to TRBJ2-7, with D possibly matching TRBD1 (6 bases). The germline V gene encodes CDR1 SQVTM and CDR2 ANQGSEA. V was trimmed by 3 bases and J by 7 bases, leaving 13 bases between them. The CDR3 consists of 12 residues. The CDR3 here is CSVDLGASEQYF. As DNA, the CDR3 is TGCAGCGTTGACCTGGGGGCCTCAGAGCAGTACTTC.

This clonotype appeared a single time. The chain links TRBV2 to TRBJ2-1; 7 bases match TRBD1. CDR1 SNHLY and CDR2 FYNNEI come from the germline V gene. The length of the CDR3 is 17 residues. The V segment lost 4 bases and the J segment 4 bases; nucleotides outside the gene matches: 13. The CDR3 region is CASSGSHRGWGYNEQFF. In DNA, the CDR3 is TGTGCCAGCAGTGGTTCGCACAGGGGCTGGGGTTACAATGAGCAGTTCTTC.